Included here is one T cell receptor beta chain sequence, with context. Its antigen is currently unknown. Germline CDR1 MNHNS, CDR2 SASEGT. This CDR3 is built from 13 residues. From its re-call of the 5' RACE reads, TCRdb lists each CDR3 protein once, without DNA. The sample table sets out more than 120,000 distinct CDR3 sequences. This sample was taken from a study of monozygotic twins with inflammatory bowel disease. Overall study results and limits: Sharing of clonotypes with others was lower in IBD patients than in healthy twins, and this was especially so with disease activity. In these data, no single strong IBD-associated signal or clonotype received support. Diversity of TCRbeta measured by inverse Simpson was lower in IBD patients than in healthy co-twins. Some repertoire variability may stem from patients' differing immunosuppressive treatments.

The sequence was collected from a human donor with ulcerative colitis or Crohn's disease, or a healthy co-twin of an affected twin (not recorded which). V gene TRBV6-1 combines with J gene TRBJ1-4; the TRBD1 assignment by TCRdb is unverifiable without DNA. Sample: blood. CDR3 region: CASSPSKGGKLFF.